Each of the 25 T cell receptor beta chains below was sequenced from the same sample in a study of blood T cell repertoires in COVID-19. Clones were sequenced by immunoSEQ multiplex PCR, and TCRdb holds only the in-frame ones, with some missing. The sample contains tens of thousands of clones, approximately 83% of which appear only once. The sequenced sample consisted of peripheral blood. The receptors shown here come from a woman in her sixties or seventies with acute or convalescent COVID-19.

V and J are TRBV5-4 and TRBJ2-2, with D possibly matching TRBD1 (6 bases). The germline CDR1 and CDR2 sequences are SGHNT and YYREEE (reference sequence). Trimming removed 4 bases from V and 1 base from J, with 11 bases in between. This CDR3 contains 15 residues. The CDR3 loop reads CASSAKTGNTGELFF. CDR3 nucleotide sequence: TGTGCCAGCAGCGCAAAGACAGGGAACACCGGGGAGCTGTTTTTT. The variable domain in full, completed from reference TRBV5-4 and TRBJ2-2, reads ETGVTQSPTHLIKTRGQQVTLRCSSQSGHNTVSWYQQALGQGPQFIFQYYREEENGRGNFPPRFSGLQFPNYSSELNVNALELDDSALYLCASSAKTGNTGELFFGEGSRLTVL.

V is TRBV7-2 and J is TRBJ2-5, with 13 bases that match TRBD2. CDR3 size: 17 residues. Per the germline V gene, CDR1 is SGHTA and CDR2 is FQGNSA. The V segment lost 1 base and the J segment 4 bases; nucleotides outside the gene matches: 6. CDR3 loop: CASSLVTSGGARETQYF. The CDR3 coding sequence is TGTGCCAGCAGCTTAGTTACTAGCGGGGGGGCGCGAGAGACCCAGTACTTC.

This clone was found once. The chain is built from TRBV5-1 and TRBJ1-1, with D perhaps TRBD1 (6 bases). The CDR3 is 13 residues long. Germline lookup yields CDR1 SGHRS and CDR2 YFSETQ. V lost 6 bases and J lost 0, with 9 bases in between. CDR3 bases: TGCGCCAGCACGGGACAATTGAACACTGAAGCTTTCTTT. Its protein is CASTGQLNTEAFF.

The chain couples TRBV5-1 to TRBJ2-1, with D perhaps TRBD2 (6 bases). The CDR3 loop spans 15 amino acids. Per the germline V gene, CDR1 is SGHRS and CDR2 is YFSETQ. Trimming removed 4 bases from V and 0 bases from J, with 11 bases in between. CDR3 protein: CASSPSANSYNEQFF. Written as DNA, the CDR3 is TGCGCCAGCAGCCCTAGCGCAAACTCCTACAATGAGCAGTTCTTC.

The chain joins TRBV7-9 to TRBJ1-1; 7 positions match TRBD1. The V gene's germline CDR1 is SEHNR and CDR2 FQNEAQ (reference sequence). The CDR3 loop spans 15 amino acids. The V segment lost 5 bases and the J segment 5 bases; nucleotides outside the gene matches: 11. The CDR3 DNA sequence: TGTGCCAGCAGCCCCCAGGGGGGTGCGGGGACTGAAGCTTTCTTT. Its translation: CASSPQGGAGTEAFF.

The chain is built from TRBV5-6 and TRBJ1-5; tentatively, D is TRBD1 (5 bases). The CDR3 runs 14 residues. Germline assignment: CDR1 SGHDT and CDR2 YYEEEE. V was pared by 4 bases and J by 5 bases, with 13 bases between. DNA for the CDR3: TGTGCCAGCAGCGAGCAGGGTACGTATCAGCCCCAGCATTTT. Its translation: CASSEQGTYQPQHF.

V usage is TRBV19 and J usage is TRBJ2-3; 11 bases line up with TRBD1. Unmatched junction bases numbered 3, after V lost 4 bases and J lost 6 bases. This CDR3 is 14 amino acids long. The germline gives CDR1 LNHDA, CDR2 SQIVND (reference sequence). This CDR3 reads CASSTDRGRDTQYF. The CDR3 bases are TGTGCCAGTAGTACGGACAGGGGGCGGGATACGCAGTATTTT.

The V gene is TRBV27, the J gene TRBJ2-3, with 10 positions matching TRBD2. The CDR3 totals 17 residues. Germline CDR1 and CDR2: MNHEY and SMNVEV (reference sequence). Losses at the gene ends were 5 bases for V and 2 bases for J; bases not matched to a gene: 10. CDR3 region: CASSLLPSGGSTDTQYF. In DNA form, the CDR3 reads TGTGCCAGCAGTCTACTTCCTAGCGGGGGTTCCACAGATACGCAGTATTTT.

This chain connects TRBV6-6 to TRBJ1-1, with 9 bases fitting TRBD1. This CDR3 has 15 residues. V lost 5 bases and J lost 1; bases outside the gene matches: 5. The germline V gene has CDR1 MNHNY and CDR2 SVGAGI (reference sequence). In nucleotides, the CDR3 is TGTGCCAGCAGTACCCGGACAGGGGAGAACACTGAAGCTTTCTTT. The encoded protein is CASSTRTGENTEAFF.

The CDR3 sequence: CASSFGGNQPQHF. The DNA of the CDR3 is TGTGCCAGCTCGTTTGGGGGGAATCAGCCCCAGCATTTT. V gene TRBV18 combines with J gene TRBJ1-5; tentative D call: TRBD1 (5 bases). Trimming took 6 bases from V and 4 from J, leaving 10 bases between them. Germline CDR1 reads KGHSH; CDR2 reads LQKENI. The CDR3 covers 13 residues.

The chain has TRBV3-1 (or the pseudogene TRBV3-2) and TRBJ2-5, with D maybe TRBD2 (7 bases). V was trimmed by 8 bases and J by 5 bases, leaving 15 bases between them. CDR1 is LGHDT, CDR2 YNNKEL, per germline (reference sequence). This CDR3 region has 13 residues. CDR3 sequence: CASGGAGGETQYF. The CDR3, as DNA: TGTGCCAGCGGGGGGGCCGGTGGGGAGACCCAGTACTTC.

This clone was found once. The chain joins TRBV5-1 to TRBJ2-3; 9 positions agree with TRBD2. Germline V gene lookup returns CDR1 SGHRS and CDR2 YFSETQ. The CDR3 sequence is 13 residues long. With V trimmed by 4 bases and J by 6 bases, 3 bases remained unmatched. The CDR3 DNA reads as TGCGCCAGCAGCCTCGGGACTAGCGATACGCAGTATTTT. Protein: CASSLGTSDTQYF.

J is TRBJ1-1 and V is TRBV2; TRBD1 agrees at 9 bases. V gave up 11 bases and J gave up 3 bases; unmatched junction bases: 10. This CDR3 is 14 amino acids long. Looked up from germline, CDR1 is SNHLY and CDR2 is FYNNEI. CDR3 region: CASTGGLGDTEAFF. CDR3 coding DNA: TGTGCCTCAACAGGGGGCTTGGGGGACACTGAAGCTTTCTTT.

For this clone: Other nucleotide sequences from this sample produce the same CDR3. The chain recombines TRBV2 with TRBJ1-1; D is ambiguous. This CDR3 region has 12 residues. Looked up from germline, CDR1 is SNHLY and CDR2 is FYNNEI. Trimming took off 6 bases at V and 1 base at J, with 6 bases between the two ends. The CDR3 spells CASRRANTEAFF. The CDR3 DNA reads as TGTGCCAGCAGACGAGCGAACACTGAAGCTTTCTTT.

The rearrangement uses TRBV11-2 and TRBJ2-7, with 8 nucleotides matching TRBD1. The CDR3 runs to 15 residues. J gave up 2 bases and V 1 base, and 4 bases lay outside the gene matches. The germline gives CDR1 SGHAT, CDR2 FQNNGV. CDR3 nucleotides: TGTGCCAGCAGCTTAGCGCCAGGGGGCCCCTACGAGCAGTACTTC. Protein sequence: CASSLAPGGPYEQYF. Filled out from reference TRBV11-2 and TRBJ2-7, the complete variable domain reads EAGVAQSPRYKIIEKRQSVAFWCNPISGHATLYWYQQILGQGPKLLIQFQNNGVVDDSQLPKDRFSAERLKGVDSTLKIQPAKLEDSAVYLCASSLAPGGPYEQYFGPGTRLTVT.

V usage is TRBV18 and J usage is TRBJ2-1, with 9 bases fitting TRBD1. This CDR3 has 15 residues. The V and J ends lost 3 bases and 10 bases, in that order; junction bases with no gene match: 10. Germline V gene lookup returns CDR1 KGHSH and CDR2 LQKENI. The CDR3 loop reads CASSPRSDRGYEQFF. CDR3 sequence (DNA): TGTGCCAGCTCACCTCGCTCCGACAGGGGGTACGAGCAGTTCTTC.

In this sample, this clone turned up a few times. The chain uses TRBV20-1 and TRBJ2-2, with 7 bases lining up with TRBD1. Trimming cost V 3 bases and J 3 bases; bases outside gene matches: 4. CDR3 length equals 14 residues. Germline lookup yields CDR1 DFQATT and CDR2 SNEGSKA (reference sequence). The CDR3 DNA reads TGCAGTGCTAGTCACAGGGGATACACCGGGGAGCTGTTTTTT. It codes for CSASHRGYTGELFF.

The genes are TRBV6-5 and TRBJ2-7; 9 bases align to TRBD1. The CDR3 spans 15 residues. Germline assignment: CDR1 MNHEY and CDR2 SVGAGI. V was pared by 6 bases and J by 5 bases, with 11 bases of the junction left unmatched. In DNA, the CDR3 is TGTGCCAGCAGGCCCCTCGGGACAGGGTTAGACGAGCAGTACTTC. Its protein is CASRPLGTGLDEQYF.

This clone was seen only once. V is TRBV6-1 and J is TRBJ1-3, with TRBD1 as a possible D gene (5 bases). Between the trimmed V and J ends, which lost 2 bases and 5 bases, there was a span of 7 bases. CDR3 length: 13 residues. Per germline, CDR1 MNHNS and CDR2 SASEGT. CDR3 sequence reads: CASSERGRNTIYF. CDR3 DNA sequence: TGTGCCAGCAGTGAACGGGGGAGAAACACCATATATTTT.

The rearrangement links TRBV25-1 to TRBJ1-5; D is possibly TRBD1 (6 bases). The CDR3 is made up of 13 amino acids. CDR1 MGHDK and CDR2 SYGVNS come from the germline V gene. V was pared by 7 bases and J by 5 bases, with 12 bases between. The DNA for the CDR3 is TGTGCCAGCAAGGGCACAGGGCATCAGCCCCAGCATTTT. Encoded protein: CASKGTGHQPQHF.

The V and J genes are TRBV4-2 and TRBJ2-3; 9 nucleotides match TRBD2. The CDR3 has 15 residues. The germline V gene has CDR1 LGHNA and CDR2 YNFKEQ. V gave up 4 bases and J gave up 1 base; unmatched junction bases: 3. The CDR3 loop is CASSRERGGTDTQYF. Written as DNA, the CDR3 is TGTGCCAGCAGCCGGGAGCGGGGGGGCACAGATACGCAGTATTTT.

This CDR3 is CASIPRGRSNQPQHF. The CDR3 DNA is TGTGCCAGCATCCCCCGGGGTAGGAGCAATCAGCCCCAGCATTTT. This chain links TRBV19 with TRBJ1-5, with D uncertain. The length of the CDR3 is 15 residues. Trimming took 9 bases from V and 1 from J, leaving 16 bases between them. Germline V CDR1 and CDR2: LNHDA, SQIVND (reference sequence).

The V gene is TRBV27, the J gene TRBJ2-3; TRBD2 matches 9 bases. Germline loops: CDR1 MNHEY, CDR2 SMNVEV (reference sequence). The CDR3 sequence is 16 residues long. The V and J ends lost 2 bases and 2 bases, in that order; junction bases with no gene match: 5. The CDR3 protein is CASSLKAGGFTDTQYF. The CDR3 nucleotides are TGTGCCAGCAGTTTAAAAGCGGGGGGATTCACAGATACGCAGTATTTT.

The gene calls are TRBV4-2 and TRBJ2-7; 8 bases are shared with TRBD1. After removal of 0 bases from V and 2 bases from J, the junction contained 9 bases not matched to a gene. Germline V gene lookup returns CDR1 LGHNA and CDR2 YNFKEQ. This CDR3 has 17 residues. CDR3 region: CASSQDIGSGQAYEQYF. The CDR3 DNA is TGTGCCAGCAGCCAAGATATAGGATCGGGACAGGCCTACGAGCAGTACTTC.

This clone was picked up one time. The rearrangement joins TRBV19 to TRBJ1-1; 7 bases line up with TRBD1. Losses at the gene ends were 6 bases for V and 0 bases for J; bases not matched to a gene: 10. This CDR3 has 16 residues. Germline lookup yields CDR1 LNHDA and CDR2 SQIVND (reference sequence). The CDR3 coding sequence is TGTGCCAGTAGGGGATGGAGGACAGGAGTGAACACTGAAGCTTTCTTT. Protein: CASRGWRTGVNTEAFF.